This entry describes one TCR beta chain. J was trimmed by 3 bases and V by 9 bases; bases with no gene match: 7. CDR1 is LNHDA, CDR2 SQIVND, per germline (reference sequence). The CDR3 spans 13 residues. The data were obtained in a study of identifying expanded T cells in peripheral blood. Profiling relied on immunoSEQ multiplex PCR, and the TCRdb table lists in-frame clones only, not all of them. The repertoire holds about 94,000 clones, 70% to 90% seen once, with approximately 5.2% in the top ten. The TCR originated in a person aged 18 to 75 in good health. The specimen sequenced was blood. J is TRBJ2-5 and V is TRBV19; 7 nucleotides align to TRBD2. This CDR3 reads CASRAGGEETQYF. The CDR3, as DNA: TGTGCCAGCCGAGCTGGGGGGGAAGAGACCCAGTACTTC. Drawing the rest from reference TRBV19 and TRBJ2-5, the complete variable domain is DGGITQSPKYLFRKEGQNVTLSCEQNLNHDAMYWYRQDPGQGLRLIYYSQIVNDFQKGDIAEGYSVSREKKESFPLTVTSAQKNPTAFYLCASRAGGEETQYFGPGTRLLVL.